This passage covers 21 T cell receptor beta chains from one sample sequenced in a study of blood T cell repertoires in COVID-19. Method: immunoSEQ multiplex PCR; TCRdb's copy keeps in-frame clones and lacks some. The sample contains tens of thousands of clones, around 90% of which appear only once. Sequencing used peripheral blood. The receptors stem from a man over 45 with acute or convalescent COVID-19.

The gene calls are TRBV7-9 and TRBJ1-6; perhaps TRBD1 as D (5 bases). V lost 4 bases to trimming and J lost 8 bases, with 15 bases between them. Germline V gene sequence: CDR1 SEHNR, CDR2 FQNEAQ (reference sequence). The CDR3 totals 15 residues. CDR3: CASSSTGTPDSPLHF. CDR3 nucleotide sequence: TGTGCCAGCAGCTCGACCGGGACTCCTGATTCACCCCTCCACTTT.

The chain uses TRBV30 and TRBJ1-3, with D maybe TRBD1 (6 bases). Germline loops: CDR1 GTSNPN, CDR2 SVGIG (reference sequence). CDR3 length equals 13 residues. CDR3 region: CASRGSSGNTIYF. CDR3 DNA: TGTGCGAGCAGGGGAAGCTCTGGAAACACCATATATTTT. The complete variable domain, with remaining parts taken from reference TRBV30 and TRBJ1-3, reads SQTIHQWPATLVQPVGSPLSLECTVEGTSNPNLYWYRQAAGRGLQLLFYSVGIGQISSEVPQNLSASRPQDRQFILSSKKLLLSDSGFYLCASRGSSGNTIYFGEGSWLTVV.

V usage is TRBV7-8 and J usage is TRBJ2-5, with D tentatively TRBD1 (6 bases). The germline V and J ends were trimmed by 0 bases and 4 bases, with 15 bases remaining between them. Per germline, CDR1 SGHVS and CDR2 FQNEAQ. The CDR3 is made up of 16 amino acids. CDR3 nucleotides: TGTGCCAGCAGCTTAGCCCTGTTCGTGGGGGCAGAGACCCAGTACTTC. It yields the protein CASSLALFVGAETQYF.

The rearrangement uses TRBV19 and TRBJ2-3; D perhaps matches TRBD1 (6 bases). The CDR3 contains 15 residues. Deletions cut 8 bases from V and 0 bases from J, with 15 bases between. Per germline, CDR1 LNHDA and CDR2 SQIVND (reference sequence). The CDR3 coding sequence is TGTGCCAGTCTCAGGACAGCCTTTAGCACAGATACGCAGTATTTT. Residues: CASLRTAFSTDTQYF.

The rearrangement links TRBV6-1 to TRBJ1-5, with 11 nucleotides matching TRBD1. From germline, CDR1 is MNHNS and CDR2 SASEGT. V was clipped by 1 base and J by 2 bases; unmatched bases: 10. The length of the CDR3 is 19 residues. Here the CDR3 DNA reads TGTGCCAGCAGTGAAGATCCCCGCCGGACAGGGGGCGGCAATCAGCCCCAGCATTTT. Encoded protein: CASSEDPRRTGGGNQPQHF.

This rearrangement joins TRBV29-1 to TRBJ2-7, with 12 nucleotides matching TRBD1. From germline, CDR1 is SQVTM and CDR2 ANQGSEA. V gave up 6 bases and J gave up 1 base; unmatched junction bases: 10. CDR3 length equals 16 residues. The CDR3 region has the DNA TGCAGCGTCCGTCGGGACAGGGGGCCATTATCCTACGAGCAGTACTTC. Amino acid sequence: CSVRRDRGPLSYEQYF.

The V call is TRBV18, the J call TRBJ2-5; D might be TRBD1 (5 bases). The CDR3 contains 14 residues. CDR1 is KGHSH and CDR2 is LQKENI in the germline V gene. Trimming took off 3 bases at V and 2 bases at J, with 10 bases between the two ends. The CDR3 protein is CASSPRAGQETQYF. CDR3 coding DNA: TGTGCCAGCTCACCCCGGGCAGGGCAAGAGACCCAGTACTTC. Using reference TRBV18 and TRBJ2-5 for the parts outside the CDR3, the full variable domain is NAGVMQNPRHLVRRRGQEARLRCSPMKGHSHVYWYRQLPEEGLKFMVYLQKENIIDESGMPKERFSAEFPKEGPSILRIQQVVRGDSAAYFCASSPRAGQETQYFGPGTRLLVL.

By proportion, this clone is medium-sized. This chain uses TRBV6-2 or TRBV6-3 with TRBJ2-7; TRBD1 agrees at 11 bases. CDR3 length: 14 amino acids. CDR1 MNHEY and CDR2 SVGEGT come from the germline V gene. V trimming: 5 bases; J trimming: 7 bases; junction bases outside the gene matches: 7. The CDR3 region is CASSPGQGAKEQYF. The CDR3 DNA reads TGTGCCAGCAGTCCCGGACAGGGGGCTAAAGAGCAGTACTTC.

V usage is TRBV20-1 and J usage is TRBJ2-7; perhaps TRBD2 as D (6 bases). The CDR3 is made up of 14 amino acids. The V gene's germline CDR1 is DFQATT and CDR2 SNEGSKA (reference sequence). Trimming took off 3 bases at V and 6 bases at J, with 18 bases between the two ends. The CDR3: CSASVRQEGGEQYF. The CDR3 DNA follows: TGCAGTGCTAGTGTCCGGCAGGAGGGCGGCGAGCAGTACTTC.

As DNA, the CDR3 is TGTGCCAGCAGCTTACGGGCAGGGGGCCCCTACGAGCAGTACTTC. Protein product: CASSLRAGGPYEQYF. This chain links TRBV11-2 with TRBJ2-7, with 8 bases aligning to TRBD1. This CDR3 contains 15 residues. Germline CDR1 and CDR2: SGHAT and FQNNGV. With 2 bases clipped from V and 2 bases from J, the junction kept 5 bases outside the gene matches.

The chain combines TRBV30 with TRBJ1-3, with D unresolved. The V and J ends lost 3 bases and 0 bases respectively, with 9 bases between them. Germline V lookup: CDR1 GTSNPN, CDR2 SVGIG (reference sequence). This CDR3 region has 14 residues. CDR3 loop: CAWRQSGSGNTIYF. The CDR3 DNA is TGTGCCTGGAGACAGTCAGGCTCTGGAAACACCATATATTTT.

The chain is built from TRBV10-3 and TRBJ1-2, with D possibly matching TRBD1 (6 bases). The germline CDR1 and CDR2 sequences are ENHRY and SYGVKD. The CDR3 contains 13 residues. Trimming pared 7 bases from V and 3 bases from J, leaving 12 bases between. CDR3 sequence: CAITEGGDYGYTF. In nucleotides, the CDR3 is TGTGCCATCACAGAGGGGGGGGACTATGGCTACACCTTC.

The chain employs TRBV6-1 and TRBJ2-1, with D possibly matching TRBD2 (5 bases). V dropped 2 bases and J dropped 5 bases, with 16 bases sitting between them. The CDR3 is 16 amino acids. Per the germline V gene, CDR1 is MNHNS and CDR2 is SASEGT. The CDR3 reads CASSERTLPLDNEQFF. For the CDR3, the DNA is TGTGCCAGCAGTGAACGGACTTTACCCCTGGACAATGAGCAGTTCTTC.

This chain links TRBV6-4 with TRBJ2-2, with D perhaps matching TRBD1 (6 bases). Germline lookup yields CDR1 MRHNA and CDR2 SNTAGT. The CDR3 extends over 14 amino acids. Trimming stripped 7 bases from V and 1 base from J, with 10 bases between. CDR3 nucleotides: TGTGCCAGCAAGCAGGGGTGGAACACCGGGGAGCTGTTTTTT. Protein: CASKQGWNTGELFF.

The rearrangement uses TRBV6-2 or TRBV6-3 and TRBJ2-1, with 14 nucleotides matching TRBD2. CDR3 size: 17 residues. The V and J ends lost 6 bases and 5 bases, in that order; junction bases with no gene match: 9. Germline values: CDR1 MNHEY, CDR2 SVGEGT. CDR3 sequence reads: CASSLRPGLAGDNEQFF. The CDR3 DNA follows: TGTGCCAGCAGCCTTAGACCGGGACTAGCGGGAGACAATGAGCAGTTCTTC.

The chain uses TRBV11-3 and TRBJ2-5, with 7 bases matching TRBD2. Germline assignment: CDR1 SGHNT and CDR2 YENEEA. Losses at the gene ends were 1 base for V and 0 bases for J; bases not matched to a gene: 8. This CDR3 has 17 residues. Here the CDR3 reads CASSLGVAGQYQETQYF. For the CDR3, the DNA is TGTGCCAGCAGCTTAGGGGTAGCGGGCCAGTACCAAGAGACCCAGTACTTC.

Here the CDR3 DNA reads TGCGCCAGCAGCCAAGATCGTGGTGTAGGGGACTTAAAAGGCAGTGAGCAGTTCTTC. Its protein is CASSQDRGVGDLKGSEQFF. J is TRBJ2-1 and V is TRBV4-1, with a weak D call TRBD2 (6 bases). Per germline, CDR1 MGHRA and CDR2 YSYEKL. The CDR3 sequence is 19 residues long. The ends were cut back, 0 bases at V and 9 bases at J, with 27 bases in the middle.

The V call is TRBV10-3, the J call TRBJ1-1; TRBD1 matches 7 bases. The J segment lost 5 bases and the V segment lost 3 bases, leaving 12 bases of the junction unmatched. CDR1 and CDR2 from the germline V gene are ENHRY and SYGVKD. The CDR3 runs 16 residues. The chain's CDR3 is CAISDGRVAGGTEAFF. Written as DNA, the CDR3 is TGTGCCATCAGTGACGGTCGGGTAGCAGGGGGTACTGAAGCTTTCTTT.

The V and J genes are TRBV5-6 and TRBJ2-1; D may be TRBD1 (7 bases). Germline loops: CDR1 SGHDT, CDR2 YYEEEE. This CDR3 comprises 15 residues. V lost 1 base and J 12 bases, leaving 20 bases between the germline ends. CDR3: CASSLSGGGGGPQFF. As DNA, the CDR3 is TGTGCCAGCAGCTTGTCTGGAGGGGGCGGAGGACCGCAGTTCTTC. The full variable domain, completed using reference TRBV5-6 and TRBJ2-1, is DAGVTQSPTHLIKTRGQQVTLRCSPKSGHDTVSWYQQALGQGPQFIFQYYEEEERQRGNFPDRFSGHQFPNYSSELNVNALLLGDSALYLCASSLSGGGGGPQFFGPGTRLTVL.

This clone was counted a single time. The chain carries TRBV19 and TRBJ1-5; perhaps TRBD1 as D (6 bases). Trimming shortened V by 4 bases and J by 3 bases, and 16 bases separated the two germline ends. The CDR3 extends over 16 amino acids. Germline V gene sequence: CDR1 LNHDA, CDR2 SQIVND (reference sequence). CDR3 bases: TGTGCCAGTAGTAAGGGGGAAGGGGGTTTCAATCAGCCCCAGCATTTT. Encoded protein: CASSKGEGGFNQPQHF.

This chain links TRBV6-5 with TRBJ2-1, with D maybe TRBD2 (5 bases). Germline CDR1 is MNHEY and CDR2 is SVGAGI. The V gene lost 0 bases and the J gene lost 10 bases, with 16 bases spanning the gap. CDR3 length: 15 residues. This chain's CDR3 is CASSYSTGGLSEQFF. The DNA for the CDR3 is TGTGCCAGCAGTTACTCGACGGGCGGGCTAAGCGAGCAGTTCTTC.